This TCR beta chain derives from a study of a mutant IDH1 vaccine in newly diagnosed glioma. In the case of this clone: As yet, its antigen is unknown.

Profiling relied on immunoSEQ multiplex PCR, and the TCRdb table lists in-frame clones only, not all of them. The sample carries 82,000 or so clones, approximately 85% recorded once. Per the germline V gene, CDR1 is MNHNY and CDR2 is SVGAGI (reference sequence). Trimming took 2 bases from V and 9 from J, leaving 17 bases between them. The CDR3 spans 15 residues. Time point: week 23, last vaccination. Alongside topical imiquimod, each dose of vaccine comprised 300 ug of mutant IDH1 20-mer peptide. The V and J genes are TRBV6-6 and TRBJ1-3, with no clear D. This receptor was taken from a man between 25 and 39 years old with glioma. Some clones in this sample may be carry-over from other donors' samples. The specimen was PBMCs, collected from a glioma patient whose treatment included an IDH1 peptide vaccine. CDR3: CASSYSLGRGGTIYF. CDR3 sequence (DNA): TGTGCCAGCAGTTACAGTTTGGGCAGAGGCGGCACCATATATTTT.